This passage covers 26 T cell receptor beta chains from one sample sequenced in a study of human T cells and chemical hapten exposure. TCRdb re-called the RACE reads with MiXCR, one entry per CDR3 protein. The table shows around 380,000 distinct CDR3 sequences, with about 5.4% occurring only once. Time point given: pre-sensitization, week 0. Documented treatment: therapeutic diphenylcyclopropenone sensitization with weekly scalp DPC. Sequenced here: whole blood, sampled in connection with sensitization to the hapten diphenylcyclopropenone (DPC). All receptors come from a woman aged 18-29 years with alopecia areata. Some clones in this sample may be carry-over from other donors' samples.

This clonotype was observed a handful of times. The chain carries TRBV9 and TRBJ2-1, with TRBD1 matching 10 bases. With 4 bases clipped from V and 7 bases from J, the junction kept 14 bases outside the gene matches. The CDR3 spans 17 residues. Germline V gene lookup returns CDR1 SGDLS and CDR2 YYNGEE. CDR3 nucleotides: TGTGCCAGCAGCATCCATCAAACGGGGGACAGGGGTAATGAGCAGTTCTTC. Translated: CASSIHQTGDRGNEQFF.

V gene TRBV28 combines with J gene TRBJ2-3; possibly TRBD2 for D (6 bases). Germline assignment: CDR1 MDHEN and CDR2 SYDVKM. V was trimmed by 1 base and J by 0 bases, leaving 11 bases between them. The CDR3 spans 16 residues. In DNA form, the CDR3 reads TGTGCCAGCAGTTTATTGGACGGGACTAGCACAGATACGCAGTATTTT. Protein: CASSLLDGTSTDTQYF.

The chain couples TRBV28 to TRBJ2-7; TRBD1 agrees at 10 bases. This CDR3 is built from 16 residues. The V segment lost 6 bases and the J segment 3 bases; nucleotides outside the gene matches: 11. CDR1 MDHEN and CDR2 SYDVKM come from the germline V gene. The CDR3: CASSTSQGQGNYEQYF. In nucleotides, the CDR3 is TGTGCCAGCAGCACTTCCCAGGGACAGGGGAACTACGAGCAGTACTTC.

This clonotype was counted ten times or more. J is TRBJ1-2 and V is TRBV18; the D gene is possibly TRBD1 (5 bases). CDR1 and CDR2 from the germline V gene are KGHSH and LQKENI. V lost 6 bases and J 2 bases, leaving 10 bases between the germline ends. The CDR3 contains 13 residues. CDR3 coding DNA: TGTGCCAGCTCTACGACAGTCAACTATGGCTACACCTTC. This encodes CASSTTVNYGYTF.

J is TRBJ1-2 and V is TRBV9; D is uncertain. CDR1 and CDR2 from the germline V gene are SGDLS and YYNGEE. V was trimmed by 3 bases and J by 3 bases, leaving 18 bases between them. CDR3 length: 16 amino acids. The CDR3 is CASSARFEGSYYGYTF. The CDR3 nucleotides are TGTGCCAGCAGCGCCCGCTTTGAGGGTTCTTACTATGGCTACACCTTC.

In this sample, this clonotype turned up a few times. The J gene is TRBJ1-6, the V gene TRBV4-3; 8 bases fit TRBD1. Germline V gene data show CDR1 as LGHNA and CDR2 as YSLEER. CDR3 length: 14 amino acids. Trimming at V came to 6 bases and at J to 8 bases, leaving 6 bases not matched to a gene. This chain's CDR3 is CASRPGQDDSPLHF. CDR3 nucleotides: TGCGCCAGCAGACCGGGACAGGACGATTCACCCCTCCACTTT.

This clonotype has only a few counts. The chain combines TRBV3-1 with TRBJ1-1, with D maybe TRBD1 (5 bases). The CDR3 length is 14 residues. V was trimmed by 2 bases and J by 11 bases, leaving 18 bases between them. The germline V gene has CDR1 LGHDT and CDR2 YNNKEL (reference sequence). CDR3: CASSQSGTYTSAFF. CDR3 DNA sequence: TGTGCCAGCAGCCAATCAGGGACTTACACAAGCGCTTTCTTT. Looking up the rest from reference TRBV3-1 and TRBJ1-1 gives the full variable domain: DTAVSQTPKYLVTQMGNDKSIKCEQNLGHDTMYWYKQDSKKFLKIMFSYNNKELIINETVPNRFSPKSPDKAHLNLHINSLELGDSAVYFCASSQSGTYTSAFFGQGTRLTVV.

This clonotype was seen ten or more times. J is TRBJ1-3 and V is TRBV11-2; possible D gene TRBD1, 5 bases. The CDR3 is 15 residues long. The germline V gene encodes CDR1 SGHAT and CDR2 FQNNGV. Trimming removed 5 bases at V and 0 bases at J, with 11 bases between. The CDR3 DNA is TGTGCCAGCAGCCAAGACAGACCCTCTGGAAACACCATATATTTT. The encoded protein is CASSQDRPSGNTIYF.

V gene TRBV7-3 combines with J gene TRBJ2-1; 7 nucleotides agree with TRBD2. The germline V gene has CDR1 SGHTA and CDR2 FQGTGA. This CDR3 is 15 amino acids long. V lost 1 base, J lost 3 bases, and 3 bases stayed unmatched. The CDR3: CASSLRLAVYNEQFF. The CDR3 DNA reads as TGTGCCAGCAGCTTAAGACTAGCAGTCTACAATGAGCAGTTCTTC.

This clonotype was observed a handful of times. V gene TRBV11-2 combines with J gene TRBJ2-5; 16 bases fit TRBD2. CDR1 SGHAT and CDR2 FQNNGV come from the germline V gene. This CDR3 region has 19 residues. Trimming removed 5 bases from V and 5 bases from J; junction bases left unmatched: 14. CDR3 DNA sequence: TGTGCCAGCAGCACTGTCGCCGGGACTAGCGGGGGGGCCGGGGAGACCCAGTACTTC. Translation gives CASSTVAGTSGGAGETQYF. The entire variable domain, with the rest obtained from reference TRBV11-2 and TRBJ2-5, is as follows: EAGVAQSPRYKIIEKRQSVAFWCNPISGHATLYWYQQILGQGPKLLIQFQNNGVVDDSQLPKDRFSAERLKGVDSTLKIQPAKLEDSAVYLCASSTVAGTSGGAGETQYFGPGTRLLVL.

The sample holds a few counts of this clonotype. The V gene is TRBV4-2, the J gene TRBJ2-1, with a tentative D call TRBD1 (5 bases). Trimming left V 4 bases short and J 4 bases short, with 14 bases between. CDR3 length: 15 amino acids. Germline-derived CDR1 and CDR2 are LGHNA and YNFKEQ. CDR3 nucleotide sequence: TGTGCCAGCAGCCCCTTAGACCCAGGGTACAATGAGCAGTTCTTC. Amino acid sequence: CASSPLDPGYNEQFF.

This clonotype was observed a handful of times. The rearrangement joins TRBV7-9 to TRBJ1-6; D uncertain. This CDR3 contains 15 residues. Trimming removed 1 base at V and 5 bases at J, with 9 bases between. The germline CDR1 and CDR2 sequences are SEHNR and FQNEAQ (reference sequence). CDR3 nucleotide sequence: TGTGCCAGCAGCTTAGGGGAAATCAATAATTCACCCCTCCACTTT. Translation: CASSLGEINNSPLHF.

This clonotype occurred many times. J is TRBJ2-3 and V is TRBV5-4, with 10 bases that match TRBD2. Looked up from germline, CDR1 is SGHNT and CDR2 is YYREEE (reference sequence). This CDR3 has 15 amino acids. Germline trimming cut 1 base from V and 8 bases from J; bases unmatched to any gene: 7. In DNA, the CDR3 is TGTGCCAGCAGCTTGACAAGCGGGGGGGCCACTACGCAGTATTTT. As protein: CASSLTSGGATTQYF.

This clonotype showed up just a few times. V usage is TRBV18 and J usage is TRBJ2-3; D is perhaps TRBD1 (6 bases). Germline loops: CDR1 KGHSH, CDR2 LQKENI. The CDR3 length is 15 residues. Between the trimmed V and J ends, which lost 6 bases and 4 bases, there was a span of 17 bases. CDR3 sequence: CASSHTSGASDTQYF. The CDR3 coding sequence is TGTGCCAGCTCCCACACTTCAGGGGCGTCAGATACGCAGTATTTT.

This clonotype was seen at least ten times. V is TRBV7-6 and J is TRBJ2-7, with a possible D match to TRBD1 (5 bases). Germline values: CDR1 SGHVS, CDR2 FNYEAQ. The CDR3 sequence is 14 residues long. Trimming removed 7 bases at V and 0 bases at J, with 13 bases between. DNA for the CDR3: TGTGCCAGCACCCTAGGACAAAGCTCCTACGAGCAGTACTTC. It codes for CASTLGQSSYEQYF.

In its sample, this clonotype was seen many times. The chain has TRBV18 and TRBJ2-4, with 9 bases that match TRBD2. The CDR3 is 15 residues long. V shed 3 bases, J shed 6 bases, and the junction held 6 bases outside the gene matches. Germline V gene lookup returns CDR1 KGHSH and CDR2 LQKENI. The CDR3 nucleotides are TGTGCCAGCTCACCGCCTAGCGGGGACCGAAACATTCAGTACTTC. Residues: CASSPPSGDRNIQYF.

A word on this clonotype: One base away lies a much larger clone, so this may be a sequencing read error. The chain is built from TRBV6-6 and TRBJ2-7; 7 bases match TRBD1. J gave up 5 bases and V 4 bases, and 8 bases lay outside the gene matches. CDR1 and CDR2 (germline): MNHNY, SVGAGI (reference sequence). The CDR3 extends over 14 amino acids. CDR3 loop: CASSFTGDGNEQYF. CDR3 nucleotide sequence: TGTGCCAGCAGTTTCACAGGGGATGGCAACGAGCAGTACTTC.

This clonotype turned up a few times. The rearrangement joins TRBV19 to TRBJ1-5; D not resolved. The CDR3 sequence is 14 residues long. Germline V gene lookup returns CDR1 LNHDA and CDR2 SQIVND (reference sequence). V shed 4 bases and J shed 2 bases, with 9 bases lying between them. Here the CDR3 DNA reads TGTGCCAGTAGTAATGAGGGTCGCAATCAGCCCCAGCATTTT. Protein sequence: CASSNEGRNQPQHF.

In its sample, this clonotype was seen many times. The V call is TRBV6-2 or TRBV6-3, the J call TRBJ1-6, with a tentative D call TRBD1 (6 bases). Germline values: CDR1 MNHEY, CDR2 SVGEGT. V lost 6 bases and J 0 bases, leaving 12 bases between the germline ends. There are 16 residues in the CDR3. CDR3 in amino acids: CASSRGQSSYNSPLHF. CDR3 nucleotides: TGTGCCAGCAGCCGCGGACAGAGCTCCTATAATTCACCCCTCCACTTT.

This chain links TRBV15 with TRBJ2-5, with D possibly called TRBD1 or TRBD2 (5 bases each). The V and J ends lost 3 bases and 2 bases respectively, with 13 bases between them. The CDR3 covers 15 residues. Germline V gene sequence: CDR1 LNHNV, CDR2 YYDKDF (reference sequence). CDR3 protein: CATSRGRDLQETQYF. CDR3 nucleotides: TGTGCCACCAGCAGGGGACGGGATCTACAAGAGACCCAGTACTTC. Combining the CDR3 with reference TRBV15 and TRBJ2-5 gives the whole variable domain DAMVIQNPRYQVTQFGKPVTLSCSQTLNHNVMYWYQQKSSQAPKLLFHYYDKDFNNEADTPDNFQSRRPNTSFCFLDIRSPGLGDTAMYLCATSRGRDLQETQYFGPGTRLLVL.

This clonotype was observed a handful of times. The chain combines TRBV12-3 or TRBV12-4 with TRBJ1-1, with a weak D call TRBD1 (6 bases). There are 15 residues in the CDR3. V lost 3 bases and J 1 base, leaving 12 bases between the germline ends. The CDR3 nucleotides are TGTGCCAGCAGTTTGTTACAGGGAAAGAACACTGAAGCTTTCTTT. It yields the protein CASSLLQGKNTEAFF.

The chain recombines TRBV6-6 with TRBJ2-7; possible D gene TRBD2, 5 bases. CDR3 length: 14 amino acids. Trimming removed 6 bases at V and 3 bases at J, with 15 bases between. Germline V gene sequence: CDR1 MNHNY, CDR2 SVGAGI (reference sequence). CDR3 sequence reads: CASSSSDGNYEQYF. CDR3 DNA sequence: TGTGCCAGCAGCTCCAGTGACGGGAACTACGAGCAGTACTTC.

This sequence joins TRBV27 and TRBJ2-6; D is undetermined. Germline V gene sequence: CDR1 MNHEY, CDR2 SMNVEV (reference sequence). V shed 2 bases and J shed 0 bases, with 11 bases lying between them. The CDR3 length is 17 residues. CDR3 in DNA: TGTGCCAGCAGTTTACCCTGGACGGGCTCTGGGGCCAACGTCCTGACTTTC. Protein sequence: CASSLPWTGSGANVLTF.

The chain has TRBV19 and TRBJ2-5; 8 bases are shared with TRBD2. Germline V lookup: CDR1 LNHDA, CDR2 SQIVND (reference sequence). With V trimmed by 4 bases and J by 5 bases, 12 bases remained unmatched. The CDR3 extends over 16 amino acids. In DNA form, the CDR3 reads TGTGCCAGTAGTAACGACGGGACTAGTTATGTGGAGACCCAGTACTTC. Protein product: CASSNDGTSYVETQYF. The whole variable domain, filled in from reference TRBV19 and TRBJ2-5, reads DGGITQSPKYLFRKEGQNVTLSCEQNLNHDAMYWYRQDPGQGLRLIYYSQIVNDFQKGDIAEGYSVSREKKESFPLTVTSAQKNPTAFYLCASSNDGTSYVETQYFGPGTRLLVL.

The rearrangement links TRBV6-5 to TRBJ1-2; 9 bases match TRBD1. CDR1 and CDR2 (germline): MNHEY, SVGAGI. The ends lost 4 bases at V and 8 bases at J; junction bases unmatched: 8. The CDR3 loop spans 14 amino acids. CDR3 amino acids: CASSFTGTGRGYTF. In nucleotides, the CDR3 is TGTGCCAGCAGTTTCACCGGGACAGGGAGAGGCTACACCTTC.

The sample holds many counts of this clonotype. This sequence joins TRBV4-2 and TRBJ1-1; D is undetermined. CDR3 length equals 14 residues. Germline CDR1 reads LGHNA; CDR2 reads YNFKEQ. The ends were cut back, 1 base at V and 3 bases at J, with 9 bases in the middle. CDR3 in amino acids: CASSQVGSYTEAFF. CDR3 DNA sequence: TGTGCCAGCAGCCAAGTGGGCAGCTACACTGAAGCTTTCTTT.